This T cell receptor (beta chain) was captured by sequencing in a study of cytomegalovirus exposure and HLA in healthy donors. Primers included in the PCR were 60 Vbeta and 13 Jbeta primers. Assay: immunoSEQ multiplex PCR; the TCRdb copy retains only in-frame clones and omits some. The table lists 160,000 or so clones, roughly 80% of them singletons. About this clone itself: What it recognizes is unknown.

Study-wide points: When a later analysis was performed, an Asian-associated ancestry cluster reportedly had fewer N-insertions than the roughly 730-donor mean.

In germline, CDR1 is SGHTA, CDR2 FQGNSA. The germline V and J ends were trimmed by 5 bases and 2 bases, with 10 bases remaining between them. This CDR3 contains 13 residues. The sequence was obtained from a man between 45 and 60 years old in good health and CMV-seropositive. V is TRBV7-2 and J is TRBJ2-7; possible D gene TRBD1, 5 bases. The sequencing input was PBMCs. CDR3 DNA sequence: TGTGCCAGCAGCACAGACAGTACCTACGAGCAGTACTTC. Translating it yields CASSTDSTYEQYF.